Listed here are 32 T cell receptor beta chains from one sample, sequenced in a study of cytomegalovirus exposure and HLA in healthy donors. With 60 Vbeta and 13 Jbeta primers, the PCR was carried out. The data were produced by immunoSEQ multiplex PCR, yet TCRdb's version contains in-frame clones alone and is incomplete. This table has more than 95,000 clones, approximately 87% appearing once. Sequenced: PBMCs. The receptors originated from a man aged 18 to 29 in good health and CMV-seropositive.

V gene TRBV6-6 combines with J gene TRBJ1-2, with TRBD1 identical over 10 bases. J gave up 8 bases and V 0 bases, and 9 bases lay outside the gene matches. CDR1 and CDR2 (germline): MNHNY, SVGAGI (reference sequence). This CDR3 spans 16 amino acids. The CDR3 loop reads CASSYSTGGPRGGYTF. The CDR3 nucleotides read TGTGCCAGCAGTTACTCGACAGGGGGCCCTCGCGGGGGCTACACCTTC.

The V call is TRBV27, the J call TRBJ2-1; 10 nucleotides match TRBD1. Germline V gene data show CDR1 as MNHEY and CDR2 as SMNVEV (reference sequence). J gave up 5 bases and V 0 bases, and 7 bases lay outside the gene matches. This CDR3 has 17 amino acids. CDR3 nucleotide sequence: TGTGCCAGCAGTTTATCTCGGACTGGGACAGGGGACAATGAGCAGTTCTTC. Amino acids: CASSLSRTGTGDNEQFF.

This sequence joins TRBV27 and TRBJ2-7; D not certain. The CDR3 totals 14 residues. Trimming removed 5 bases at V and 4 bases at J, with 15 bases between. CDR1 is MNHEY, CDR2 SMNVEV, per germline (reference sequence). The CDR3 here is CASSPSSLPYEQYF. CDR3 DNA sequence: TGTGCCAGCAGTCCGTCTAGTCTACCTTACGAGCAGTACTTC.

V and J are TRBV27 and TRBJ2-1, with a tentative D call TRBD1 (5 bases). This CDR3 contains 14 residues. Per germline, CDR1 MNHEY and CDR2 SMNVEV (reference sequence). The germline V and J ends were trimmed by 3 bases and 8 bases, with 14 bases remaining between them. CDR3 DNA sequence: TGTGCCAGCAGTTTCCTAGGACACCCCGATGAGCAGTTCTTC. Protein sequence: CASSFLGHPDEQFF.

V and J are TRBV11-2 and TRBJ1-2; no reliable D call. V dropped 3 bases and J dropped 1 base, with 12 bases sitting between them. The V gene's germline CDR1 is SGHAT and CDR2 FQNNGV. The CDR3 is made up of 15 amino acids. The CDR3 loop is CASSLGRGNNYGYTF. The CDR3 DNA sequence: TGTGCCAGCAGCTTGGGGAGAGGGAATAACTATGGCTACACCTTC.

The chain recombines TRBV18 with TRBJ1-2; 9 nucleotides agree with TRBD1. V was pared by 3 bases and J by 0 bases, with 2 bases of the junction left unmatched. CDR1 is KGHSH, CDR2 LQKENI, per germline. The CDR3 runs to 15 residues. CDR3 sequence: CASSPRDRANYGYTF. The DNA for the CDR3 is TGTGCCAGCTCACCTCGGGACAGGGCTAACTATGGCTACACCTTC.

This clone was found once. The chain joins TRBV10-3 to TRBJ2-3; D possibly corresponds to TRBD2 (7 bases). The germline V gene encodes CDR1 ENHRY and CDR2 SYGVKD. The CDR3 length is 16 residues. Trimming removed 8 bases from V and 4 bases from J, with 22 bases in between. The CDR3 loop reads CAIGGVWGPPADTQYF. Here the CDR3 DNA reads TGTGCCATCGGGGGGGTGTGGGGGCCGCCTGCAGATACGCAGTATTTT.

The rearrangement uses TRBV11-2 and TRBJ2-7; D possibly corresponds to TRBD2 (6 bases). The CDR3 sequence is 15 residues long. Per the germline V gene, CDR1 is SGHAT and CDR2 is FQNNGV. V was cut by 1 base and J by 6 bases, with 16 bases left in between. The DNA for the CDR3 is TGTGCCAGCAGCTTAGTACGGGGGAGCCCTCCCGAGCAGTACTTC. Translated: CASSLVRGSPPEQYF.

The chain is built from TRBV2 and TRBJ1-1; 8 nucleotides align to TRBD1. Losses at the gene ends were 6 bases for V and 1 base for J; bases not matched to a gene: 1. The CDR3 runs to 13 residues. Germline V gene data show CDR1 as SNHLY and CDR2 as FYNNEI. The DNA for the CDR3 is TGTGCCAGCAGGGACAGGGAGAACACTGAAGCTTTCTTT. This sequence encodes CASRDRENTEAFF.

The V gene is TRBV29-1, the J gene TRBJ1-2; weak D call: TRBD1 (5 bases). This CDR3 is 11 amino acids long. Germline V gene data show CDR1 as SQVTM and CDR2 as ANQGSEA. The V gene lost 6 bases and the J gene lost 7 bases, with 12 bases spanning the gap. CDR3 residues: CSVQDMRGYTF. CDR3 DNA: TGCAGCGTACAGGATATGCGTGGCTACACCTTC.

This chain joins TRBV7-9 and TRBJ1-3, with D possibly being TRBD1 (5 bases). V shed 0 bases and J shed 1 base, with 10 bases lying between them. CDR3 size: 16 residues. Germline CDR1 SEHNR, CDR2 FQNEAQ (reference sequence). CDR3 sequence: CASSLARQGSGNTIYF. CDR3 DNA sequence: TGTGCCAGCAGCTTAGCGCGGCAGGGTTCTGGAAACACCATATATTTT. Full variable domain (remainder filled in from reference TRBV7-9 and TRBJ1-3): DTGVSQNPRHKITKRGQNVTFRCDPISEHNRLYWYRQTLGQGPEFLTYFQNEAQLEKSRLLSDRFSAERPKGSFSTLEIQRTEQGDSAMYLCASSLARQGSGNTIYFGEGSWLTVV.

This clone was counted between two and nine times. CDR3 sequence reads: CASSLAGQGAPYEQYF. The CDR3, as DNA: TGTGCCAGCAGCTTGGCGGGACAGGGGGCCCCCTACGAGCAGTACTTC. The chain carries TRBV5-5 and TRBJ2-7, with TRBD1 matching 12 bases. CDR3 length: 16 residues. Germline lookup yields CDR1 SGHKS and CDR2 YYEKEE (reference sequence). With V trimmed by 0 bases and J by 2 bases, 3 bases remained unmatched.

This sequence joins TRBV6-7 and TRBJ2-5, with 9 bases identical to TRBD2. TRBV6-7 is treated as an ORF (open reading frame) with a function not yet certain. V gave up 1 base and J gave up 1 base; unmatched junction bases: 10. The CDR3 contains 18 residues. This CDR3 is CASSYFPTSGRLQETQYF. DNA of the CDR3: TGTGCCAGCAGTTACTTCCCGACTAGCGGACGACTCCAAGAGACCCAGTACTTC.

The genes are TRBV10-3 and TRBJ1-1; 9 positions agree with TRBD1. This CDR3 has 11 amino acids. The germline gives CDR1 ENHRY, CDR2 SYGVKD. The trim removed 8 bases at V and 5 bases at J, leaving 0 bases unmatched. CDR3 protein: CAIGQGTEAFF. The CDR3 coding sequence is TGTGCCATCGGACAGGGGACTGAAGCTTTCTTT.

This clone was seen a few times. The chain employs TRBV19 and TRBJ1-5; D gene ambiguous. CDR1 is LNHDA and CDR2 is SQIVND in the germline V gene (reference sequence). Trimming took off 5 bases at V and 4 bases at J, with 9 bases between the two ends. The CDR3 consists of 13 residues. The CDR3 DNA reads TGTGCCAGTAGTCCAATCGGGAATCAGCCCCAGCATTTT. It specifies CASSPIGNQPQHF.

The rearrangement joins TRBV11-2 to TRBJ2-7, with 9 bases lining up with TRBD1. The CDR3 consists of 14 residues. J gave up 7 bases and V 1 base, and 5 bases lay outside the gene matches. The germline CDR1 and CDR2 sequences are SGHAT and FQNNGV. DNA for the CDR3: TGTGCCAGCAGCTTAGCACAGGGGGCTTGGGAGCAGTACTTC. Its translation: CASSLAQGAWEQYF.

This chain uses TRBV5-1 with TRBJ2-3, with 16 bases identical to TRBD2. CDR1 SGHRS and CDR2 YFSETQ come from the germline V gene. The J segment lost 6 bases and the V segment lost 3 bases, leaving 7 bases of the junction unmatched. The CDR3 is 17 amino acids. The CDR3 DNA is TGCGCCAGCAGCTCACCGGGACTAGCGGGGGGGCGGGATACGCAGTATTTT. It translates to CASSSPGLAGGRDTQYF.

This clone came up once. This sequence joins TRBV4-1 and TRBJ1-6; weak D call: TRBD1 (5 bases). CDR1 and CDR2 (germline): MGHRA, YSYEKL. The CDR3 length is 14 residues. V was clipped by 6 bases and J by 9 bases, with 15 bases between them. Written as DNA, the CDR3 is TGCGCCAGCAGGGTGGCCGGGGGAACTTCACCCCTCCACTTT. The encoded protein is CASRVAGGTSPLHF.

The rearrangement links TRBV4-2 to TRBJ2-7; 7 bases map to TRBD1. The ends lost 3 bases at V and 2 bases at J; junction bases unmatched: 7. CDR1 is LGHNA and CDR2 is YNFKEQ in the germline V gene. The CDR3 extends over 15 amino acids. This CDR3 is CASSHAPGQTYEQYF. Written as DNA, the CDR3 is TGTGCCAGCAGCCACGCTCCGGGACAGACCTACGAGCAGTACTTC.

The table lists this clone with a few counts. The V call is TRBV4-1, the J call TRBJ2-7; D uncertain. Germline V gives CDR1 MGHRA, CDR2 YSYEKL. Trimming cost V 1 base and J 3 bases, with 10 bases left between them. CDR3 length: 14 amino acids. In DNA, the CDR3 is TGCGCCAGCAGCCAAGGCGGTCTCATCTACGAGCAGTACTTC. Protein: CASSQGGLIYEQYF.

The chain employs TRBV2 and TRBJ2-3, with a weak D call TRBD2 (7 bases). From germline, CDR1 is SNHLY and CDR2 FYNNEI. The CDR3 has 15 amino acids. V lost 7 bases and J lost 0, with 14 bases in between. The CDR3 bases are TGTGCCAGCATTAAGGGGGGGTCTAGCACAGATACGCAGTATTTT. Translated, it gives CASIKGGSSTDTQYF.

V usage is TRBV4-1 and J usage is TRBJ1-5; D remains ambiguous. The CDR3 has 13 residues. Germline V lookup: CDR1 MGHRA, CDR2 YSYEKL. Trimming took off 1 base at V and 6 bases at J, with 7 bases between the two ends. The CDR3, as DNA: TGCGCCAGCAGCCAAGCCCCGAGTCAGCCCCAGCATTTT. This sequence encodes CASSQAPSQPQHF.

J is TRBJ1-6 and V is TRBV28; D is ambiguous. Trimming took 3 bases from V and 6 from J, leaving 3 bases between them. This CDR3 region has 12 residues. The germline V gene encodes CDR1 MDHEN and CDR2 SYDVKM. DNA for the CDR3: TGTGCCAGCAGTTTCGGTAATTCACCCCTCCACTTT. Amino acid sequence: CASSFGNSPLHF.

V gene TRBV13 combines with J gene TRBJ2-3, with 14 bases aligning to TRBD2. V trimming: 5 bases; J trimming: 6 bases; junction bases outside the gene matches: 4. Looked up from germline, CDR1 is PRHDT and CDR2 is FYEKMQ (reference sequence). The CDR3 has 15 residues. CDR3 region: CASSPGLAGVDTQYF. The CDR3 region has the DNA TGTGCCAGCAGCCCGGGACTAGCGGGGGTGGATACGCAGTATTTT.

The rearrangement links TRBV2 to TRBJ2-7, with a weak D call TRBD2 (5 bases). This CDR3 spans 15 amino acids. Between the trimmed V and J ends, which lost 2 bases and 4 bases, there was a span of 15 bases. Germline CDR1 SNHLY, CDR2 FYNNEI. CDR3 in DNA: TGTGCCAGCAGTGAAAGGCTAGCTTTAAGGTACGAGCAGTACTTC. Its translation is CASSERLALRYEQYF.

CDR3 DNA sequence: TGTGCCAGCAGCTCAGACGGGACTAACTATGGCTACACCTTC. It yields the protein CASSSDGTNYGYTF. This chain connects TRBV9 to TRBJ1-2; D gene uncertain. Germline V gives CDR1 SGDLS, CDR2 YYNGEE. This CDR3 is 14 amino acids long. Between the trimmed V and J ends, which lost 4 bases and 0 bases, there was a span of 10 bases.

This clone was observed a few times. This sequence joins TRBV12-5 and TRBJ1-1; D uncertain. The CDR3 is 13 amino acids. Per the germline V gene, CDR1 is LGHNT and CDR2 is FRNRAP. The V end lost 3 bases, the J end lost 2 bases, and 7 bases lay between the germline ends. CDR3 sequence reads: CASGFAANTEAFF. The DNA of the CDR3 is TGTGCTAGTGGTTTCGCGGCTAACACTGAAGCTTTCTTT.

The rearrangement joins TRBV7-6 to TRBJ1-5; perhaps TRBD1 as D (5 bases). Trimming took off 1 base at V and 0 bases at J, with 10 bases between the two ends. Per germline, CDR1 SGHVS and CDR2 FNYEAQ. The CDR3 runs 16 residues. In DNA, the CDR3 is TGTGCCAGCAGCTTAGGTACGGGGGATAGCAATCAGCCCCAGCATTTT. It translates to CASSLGTGDSNQPQHF. Full variable domain (remainder filled in from reference TRBV7-6 and TRBJ1-5): GAGVSQSPRYKVTKRGQDVALRCDPISGHVSLYWYRQALGQGPEFLTYFNYEAQQDKSGLPNDRFSAERPEGSISTLTIQRTEQRDSAMYRCASSLGTGDSNQPQHFGDGTRLSIL.

The rearrangement uses TRBV19 and TRBJ1-2; D is ambiguous. The germline V and J ends were trimmed by 3 bases and 2 bases, with 10 bases remaining between them. The length of the CDR3 is 14 residues. The germline V gene has CDR1 LNHDA and CDR2 SQIVND (reference sequence). CDR3 loop: CASSMVGGNYGYTF. The CDR3 DNA follows: TGTGCCAGTAGTATGGTGGGAGGGAACTATGGCTACACCTTC. Supplemented by reference TRBV19 and TRBJ1-2, the full variable domain reads DGGITQSPKYLFRKEGQNVTLSCEQNLNHDAMYWYRQDPGQGLRLIYYSQIVNDFQKGDIAEGYSVSREKKESFPLTVTSAQKNPTAFYLCASSMVGGNYGYTFGSGTRLTVV.

This chain connects TRBV9 to TRBJ1-3, with D possibly being TRBD1 (6 bases). Trimming stripped 0 bases from V and 0 bases from J, with 19 bases between. CDR3 length: 19 amino acids. Germline loops: CDR1 SGDLS, CDR2 YYNGEE. CDR3 bases: TGTGCCAGCAGCGTAGGGGGGGGCCCCAAGGGCATCTCTGGAAACACCATATATTTT. Translation gives CASSVGGGPKGISGNTIYF.

The J gene is TRBJ2-7, the V gene TRBV27, with no clear D. Trimming stripped 4 bases from V and 2 bases from J, with 9 bases between. Germline V lookup: CDR1 MNHEY, CDR2 SMNVEV (reference sequence). CDR3 length equals 13 residues. CDR3 in amino acids: CASSSHSTYEQYF. CDR3 bases: TGTGCCAGCAGTTCGCATTCTACCTACGAGCAGTACTTC.

This sequence joins TRBV27 and TRBJ2-6, with 7 positions matching TRBD1. Looked up from germline, CDR1 is MNHEY and CDR2 is SMNVEV (reference sequence). The CDR3 has 13 residues. DNA for the CDR3: TGTGCATCTCAGGGGGCTGGGGCCAACGTCCTGACTTTC. Encoded protein: CASQGAGANVLTF.